Listed below are T cell receptor beta chains from one sample, sequenced in a study of cytomegalovirus exposure and HLA in healthy donors. TCRdb keeps only in-frame clones here, not all; method: immunoSEQ multiplex PCR. The sample includes 75,000 to 95,000 clones, less than 70% seen only once; the top ten take 2.5% to 3%. Sequenced material: PBMCs. These TCRs come from a man aged 50-59 years in good health and CMV-seronegative. The CDR3 runs from the conserved cysteine through the conserved F or W. Each record gives: J gene, V gene, CDR3 length, CDR3 protein.

>TRBJ2-3|TRBV5-1|15
CASSPGTSRLDTQYF
>TRBJ2-5|TRBV2|16
CASRAGGLAGWETQYF
>TRBJ1-5|TRBV19|18
CASSIAITRDLSNQPQHF
>TRBJ2-1|TRBV9|16
CASSVGPLAGDVEQFF
>TRBJ1-6|TRBV4-2|16
CASSQVPGQGDSPLHF
>TRBJ2-1|TRBV5-1|16
CASTLGGSSSYNEQFF
>TRBJ2-2|TRBV7-2|17
CASSLEWPGAHTGELFF
>TRBJ1-1|TRBV2|14
CASSDNSNAPEAFF
>TRBJ2-3|TRBV28|15
CASSVQGRGTDTQYF
>TRBJ2-5|TRBV19|17
CASTQLAGRGASETQYF
>TRBJ1-2|TRBV29-1|12
CSVIGTGGGYTF
>TRBJ1-4|TRBV4-3|16
CASSQDIRDGREKLFF
>TRBJ1-5|TRBV30|14
CAWSVWDRGLPQHF
>TRBJ2-5|TRBV7-6|11
CASSLLETQYF
>TRBJ2-2|TRBV5-4|13
CASSVRDAGELFF
>TRBJ2-5|TRBV29-1|14
CSAGYGQGWETQYF
>TRBJ1-2|TRBV6-5|16
CASSYSMGQGNYGYTF
>TRBJ2-5|TRBV30|13
CAWGLAGQETQYF
>TRBJ1-4|TRBV28|12
CASTRVQEKLFF
>TRBJ1-1|TRBV7-9|13
CASSFQGNTEAFF
>TRBJ2-7|TRBV4-3|16
CASSQDRGTEAYEQYF
>TRBJ1-1|TRBV10-3|15
CAISGSGRVNTEAFF
>TRBJ1-6|TRBV30|13
CAWSLQDYSPLHF
>TRBJ2-5|TRBV15|14
CATRPAGPGETQYF
>TRBJ2-7|TRBV2|15
CASQYGDRISYEQYF
>TRBJ2-5|TRBV30|12
CAWSSTGETQYF
>TRBJ2-3|TRBV2|14
CASSGTSGTDTQYF
>TRBJ1-1|TRBV7-9|14
CASSSGGSNTEAFF
>TRBJ2-1|TRBV10-3|15
CAISETGSSYNEQFF
>TRBJ2-3|TRBV28|15
CASSFFAGITDTQYF
>TRBJ2-5|TRBV29-1|11
CSVLGGETQYF
>TRBJ1-6|TRBV25-1|11
CASSDNSPLHF
>TRBJ1-1|TRBV19|14
CASSSGTAYTEAFF
>TRBJ2-1|TRBV7-2|15
CASSFRRSSYNEQFF
>TRBJ2-3|TRBV4-2|17
CASSQWTSGTSTDTQYF
>TRBJ1-1|TRBV2|16
CASTNSAGQGNTEAFF
>TRBJ2-1|TRBV27|14
CASRGERDHNEQFF
>TRBJ2-1|TRBV7-8|15
CASSLERALGNEQFF
>TRBJ2-3|TRBV5-4|12
CASSQNTDTQYF
>TRBJ1-1|TRBV5-4|14
CASTRTGGDTEAFF
>TRBJ2-7|TRBV4-1|14
CASSQGDRSYEQYF
>TRBJ1-1|TRBV27|17
CASSSLAGMATNTEAFF
>TRBJ2-3|TRBV5-4|14
CASRIAGDADTQYF
>TRBJ1-6|TRBV7-8|15
CASSPRGQANSPLHF
>TRBJ2-5|TRBV5-6|15
CASSWDRGRRETQYF
>TRBJ2-7|TRBV4-2|15
CASSQDLDRVREQYF
>TRBJ1-5|TRBV29-1|13
CSVGEGVGQPQHF
>TRBJ2-5|TRBV7-2|13
CASSSGSGETQYF
>TRBJ1-5|TRBV19|14
CASSIGRANQPQHF